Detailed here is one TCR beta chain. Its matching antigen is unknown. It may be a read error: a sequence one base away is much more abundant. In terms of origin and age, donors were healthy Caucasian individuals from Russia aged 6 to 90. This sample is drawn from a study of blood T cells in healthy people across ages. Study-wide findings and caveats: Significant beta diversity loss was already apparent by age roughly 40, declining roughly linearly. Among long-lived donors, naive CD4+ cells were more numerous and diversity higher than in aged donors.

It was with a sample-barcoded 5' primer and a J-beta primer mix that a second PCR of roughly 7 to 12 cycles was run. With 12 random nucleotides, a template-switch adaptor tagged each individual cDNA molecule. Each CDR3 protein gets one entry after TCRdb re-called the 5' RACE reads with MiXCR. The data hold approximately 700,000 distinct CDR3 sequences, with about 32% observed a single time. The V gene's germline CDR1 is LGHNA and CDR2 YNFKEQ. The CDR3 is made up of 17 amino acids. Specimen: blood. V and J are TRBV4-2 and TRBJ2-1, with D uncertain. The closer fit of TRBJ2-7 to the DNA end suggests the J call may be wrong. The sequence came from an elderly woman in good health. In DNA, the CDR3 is TGTGCCAGCAGCCAAGTAGTCACTGAAATCTCCTACAATGAGCAGTACTTC. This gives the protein CASSQVVTEISYNEQYF.